This TCR beta chain came from a study of T cell clusters in autoimmune cytopenias. The CDR3 totals 16 residues. Comments on this clonotype: Its target is unknown.

TRB amplification used around 260 ng of peripheral blood genomic DNA. One tube held mixed TRB-A and TRB-B primer pools for touch-down PCR. TCRdb reprocessed the multiplex PCR reads and stores each CDR3 protein as one record, lacking DNA. The sample has roughly 7,500 distinct CDR3 sequences. Findings of the study overall: TRB repertoire shifts in secondary cytopenia and chronic lymphocytic leukemia mostly reflected lymphoma, not autoimmunity. The cluster-lack signature was not seen for secondary cytopenia versus chronic lymphocytic leukemia.

The data were also submitted as part of a second study, on T cell repertoires in aging, cancer and after chemotherapy. That paper notes: Paired samples before and after chemotherapy came from chronic lymphocytic leukemia patients on fludarabine- or bendamustine-based regimens. Age-matched healthy donors had significantly more diverse, less clonal blood TCR repertoires than untreated cancer patients.

This TCR came from a human donor with an autoimmune cytopenia or autoimmune hepatitis (not recorded which). Sample: peripheral blood. The chain employs TRBV21-1 and TRBJ2-5; there is no DNA to check the TCRdb D call of TRBD1. TRBV21-1 is a pseudogene segment. The CDR3 sequence: CASSLKPFRDQETQYF.